The 20 T cell receptor beta chains in this list originate from one sample, sequenced in a study of cytomegalovirus exposure and HLA in healthy donors. A multiplex PCR was run with 60 Vbeta primers and 13 Jbeta primers. TCRdb keeps only in-frame clones here, not all; method: immunoSEQ multiplex PCR. The sample holds about 87,000 clones. Sequenced material: PBMCs. These TCRs come from a man aged 45-65 years in good health and CMV-seropositive.

The chain joins TRBV7-9 to TRBJ1-4; 10 bases line up with TRBD1. Germline V lookup: CDR1 SEHNR, CDR2 FQNEAQ (reference sequence). The CDR3 loop spans 15 amino acids. Trimming removed 5 bases from V and 6 bases from J; junction bases left unmatched: 6. The CDR3 here is CASSTPGTGDEKLFF. The CDR3 nucleotides read TGTGCCAGCAGCACCCCCGGGACAGGGGATGAAAAACTGTTTTTT.

With regard to this clone: Other DNA variants within this sample encode the same CDR3. The chain joins TRBV30 to TRBJ2-6, with 8 positions matching TRBD1. CDR3 length equals 16 residues. The V gene's germline CDR1 is GTSNPN and CDR2 SVGIG (reference sequence). Trimming at V came to 2 bases and at J to 3 bases, leaving 6 bases not matched to a gene. The CDR3, as DNA: TGTGCCTGGAGTCGACACAGGGGGTATGGGGCCAACGTCCTGACTTTC. This gives the protein CAWSRHRGYGANVLTF.

The rearrangement links TRBV10-2 to TRBJ2-3, with D perhaps TRBD2 (5 bases). Germline assignment: CDR1 WSHSY and CDR2 SAAADI. V gave up 6 bases and J gave up 0 bases, with 10 bases separating them. The CDR3 contains 14 residues. The CDR3 nucleotides read TGCGCCAGCAGGGACTTTTCAAGCACAGATACGCAGTATTTT. This gives the protein CASRDFSSTDTQYF.

The J gene is TRBJ2-2, the V gene TRBV18; D perhaps matches TRBD2 (6 bases). There are 15 residues in the CDR3. V gave up 6 bases and J gave up 3 bases, with 14 bases separating them. Per the germline V gene, CDR1 is KGHSH and CDR2 is LQKENI. CDR3 sequence reads: CASSGSGTHTGELFF. As DNA, the CDR3 is TGTGCCAGCTCCGGGTCAGGGACTCACACCGGGGAGCTGTTTTTT.

J is TRBJ2-1 and V is TRBV4-3; D is perhaps TRBD2 (6 bases). This CDR3 region has 16 residues. CDR1 and CDR2 from the germline V gene are LGHNA and YSLEER. V lost 0 bases and J 4 bases, leaving 13 bases between the germline ends. CDR3 residues: CASSQERLALYNEQFF. DNA for the CDR3: TGCGCCAGCAGCCAAGAACGGCTAGCGTTGTACAATGAGCAGTTCTTC.

The chain recombines TRBV7-2 with TRBJ2-1, with TRBD2 matching 13 bases. J lost 7 bases, V lost 5 bases, and 8 bases had no gene match. This CDR3 contains 16 residues. From germline, CDR1 is SGHTA and CDR2 FQGNSA. The CDR3 DNA reads as TGTGCCAGCAGCGTCACACTAGCGGGAGGGCCGAATGAGCAGTTCTTC. This translates into CASSVTLAGGPNEQFF.

The V and J genes are TRBV27 and TRBJ1-1, with TRBD1 matching 7 bases. The CDR3 spans 16 residues. Germline trimming cut 6 bases from V and 0 bases from J; bases unmatched to any gene: 10. Per germline, CDR1 MNHEY and CDR2 SMNVEV (reference sequence). The CDR3 is CASSPVSGQLNTEAFF. CDR3 coding DNA: TGTGCCAGCAGCCCCGTATCGGGACAGTTGAACACTGAAGCTTTCTTT.

The rearrangement uses TRBV5-1 and TRBJ1-2; D is uncertain. The CDR3 consists of 14 residues. Germline values: CDR1 SGHRS, CDR2 YFSETQ. V lost 0 bases to trimming and J lost 2 bases, with 8 bases between them. CDR3 in DNA: TGCGCCAGCAGCTTGGCCGAGGAAAACTATGGCTACACCTTC. Translation gives CASSLAEENYGYTF.

CDR3 sequence: CAWSGQGSYGYTF. For the CDR3, the DNA is TGTGCCTGGAGTGGACAGGGGAGCTATGGCTACACCTTC. The chain joins TRBV30 to TRBJ1-2, with 8 bases fitting TRBD1. The CDR3 contains 13 residues. Per the germline V gene, CDR1 is GTSNPN and CDR2 is SVGIG (reference sequence). V lost 1 base, J lost 4 bases, and 2 bases stayed unmatched.

The V call is TRBV5-4, the J call TRBJ2-3; 12 bases fit TRBD2. The CDR3 length is 19 residues. The V gene's germline CDR1 is SGHNT and CDR2 YYREEE (reference sequence). The V and J ends lost 0 bases and 0 bases, in that order; junction bases with no gene match: 8. CDR3 bases: TGTGCCAGCAGCTTGGTAGGGGCCCTAGCGGGAGGGAGCACAGATACGCAGTATTTT. This gives the protein CASSLVGALAGGSTDTQYF.

The chain has TRBV11-3 and TRBJ2-1; 7 nucleotides agree with TRBD2. This CDR3 spans 15 amino acids. CDR1 SGHNT and CDR2 YENEEA come from the germline V gene. The junction had 9 bases not matched to a gene; V was cut back by 5 bases and J by 5 bases. CDR3 in DNA: TGTGCCAGCAGCGCTAGCGGAAACTACCACAATGAGCAGTTCTTC. It specifies CASSASGNYHNEQFF.

This rearrangement joins TRBV14 to TRBJ2-1, with D possibly being TRBD2 (5 bases). CDR1 is SGHDN, CDR2 FVKESK, per germline. This CDR3 is 13 amino acids long. V lost 0 bases and J 15 bases, leaving 15 bases between the germline ends. CDR3 nucleotides: TGTGCCAGCAGCCAAGATATACGGAGGTCGTGGTTCTTC. This translates into CASSQDIRRSWFF.

This chain connects TRBV7-2 to TRBJ2-3, with 12 bases matching TRBD2. Germline V lookup: CDR1 SGHTA, CDR2 FQGNSA. The V segment lost 0 bases and the J segment 5 bases; nucleotides outside the gene matches: 3. This CDR3 has 16 residues. The CDR3 here is CASSLAPGLAGDTQYF. The CDR3 DNA follows: TGTGCCAGCAGCTTAGCACCGGGACTAGCGGGAGATACGCAGTATTTT.

With regard to this clone: The same CDR3 arises from other DNA sequences in this sample as well. This rearrangement joins TRBV4-3 to TRBJ1-2; D is unclear. Germline CDR1 and CDR2: LGHNA and YSLEER. The V end lost 1 base, the J end lost 2 bases, and 8 bases lay between the germline ends. This CDR3 spans 14 amino acids. The CDR3 region has the DNA TGCGCCAGCAGCCAAGGTGGCGGAAACTATGGCTACACCTTC. Translating it yields CASSQGGGNYGYTF.

The rearrangement joins TRBV5-1 to TRBJ1-4; D perhaps matches TRBD1 (6 bases). There are 15 residues in the CDR3. V was shortened by 4 bases and J by 7 bases, with 17 bases between the two germline ends. Germline V gene lookup returns CDR1 SGHRS and CDR2 YFSETQ. The CDR3 here is CASSPGGGDGEKLFF. For the CDR3, the DNA is TGCGCCAGCAGCCCGGGGGGGGGCGACGGTGAAAAACTGTTTTTT.

The chain has TRBV4-3 and TRBJ2-2; D not certain. The CDR3 has 16 residues. Per the germline V gene, CDR1 is LGHNA and CDR2 is YSLEER. Trimming pared 1 base from V and 0 bases from J, leaving 9 bases between. The CDR3 protein is CASSQGFSANTGELFF. CDR3 DNA sequence: TGCGCCAGCAGCCAAGGTTTTTCAGCGAACACCGGGGAGCTGTTTTTT.

The chain employs TRBV25-1 and TRBJ2-7, with no clear D. Germline V gene sequence: CDR1 MGHDK, CDR2 SYGVNS. Deletions cut 1 base from V and 8 bases from J, with 12 bases between. This CDR3 has 13 amino acids. The CDR3 DNA reads as TGTGCCAGCAGTGAATGGGTGGTGGAGAAGCAGTACTTC. It encodes CASSEWVVEKQYF.

The rearrangement joins TRBV5-1 to TRBJ2-1; D may be TRBD1 (7 bases). V gave up 1 base and J gave up 4 bases, with 15 bases separating them. The CDR3 runs 16 residues. CDR1 is SGHRS, CDR2 YFSETQ, per germline. CDR3 loop: CASSLTQGGGYNEQFF. CDR3 bases: TGCGCCAGCAGCTTGACCCAGGGGGGCGGATACAATGAGCAGTTCTTC. The full variable domain, rest sourced from reference TRBV5-1 and TRBJ2-1, is KAGVTQTPRYLIKTRGQQVTLSCSPISGHRSVSWYQQTPGQGLQFLFEYFSETQRNKGNFPGRFSGRQFSNSRSEMNVSTLELGDSALYLCASSLTQGGGYNEQFFGPGTRLTVL.

The V call is TRBV30, the J call TRBJ2-2; D perhaps matches TRBD1 (5 bases). V lost 7 bases and J lost 0, with 15 bases in between. CDR3 length: 15 residues. Germline V gene data show CDR1 as GTSNPN and CDR2 as SVGIG (reference sequence). The CDR3 loop is CASWGQATNTGELFF. The CDR3 DNA follows: TGTGCCTCATGGGGCCAGGCAACGAACACCGGGGAGCTGTTTTTT. Based on the CDR3 plus reference TRBV30 and TRBJ2-2, the full variable domain is SQTIHQWPATLVQPVGSPLSLECTVEGTSNPNLYWYRQAAGRGLQLLFYSVGIGQISSEVPQNLSASRPQDRQFILSSKKLLLSDSGFYLCASWGQATNTGELFFGEGSRLTVL.

The J gene is TRBJ2-2, the V gene TRBV28; 13 bases are a match to TRBD2. With 6 bases clipped from V and 7 bases from J, the junction kept 14 bases outside the gene matches. This CDR3 comprises 18 residues. CDR1 is MDHEN and CDR2 is SYDVKM in the germline V gene. CDR3 nucleotides: TGTGCCAGCAGACCTAGGACTAGCGGGAGCCCAAGGAACGGGGAGCTGTTTTTT. Translated, it gives CASRPRTSGSPRNGELFF.